A selection of T cell receptor beta chains follows, all from one sample in a study of control samples from healthy donors and cancer patients. Generated by immunoSEQ multiplex PCR, the TCRdb table keeps only in-frame clones and is missing some. The data hold more than 85,000 clones, with about 80% observed a single time. Material: blood. These receptors all come from a woman in her 50s in good health. Both conserved end residues are part of each CDR3. The order of the fields is CDR3 length, J gene, V gene, D gene, clone size, CDR3 DNA, CDR3 protein. D genes are given only for firm matches. Clone size is shown for a subset of rows, as once, few, many or a class of expanded clone.

CDR3 length: 15; J gene: TRBJ1-2; V gene: TRBV5-6; D gene: NA; clone size: NA; CDR3 DNA: TGTGCCAGCAGCCCGGGCAATCGGGGTTACTATGGCTACACCTTC; CDR3 protein: CASSPGNRGYYGYTF
CDR3 length: 12; J gene: TRBJ1-4; V gene: TRBV19; D gene: NA; clone size: NA; CDR3 DNA: TGTGCCAGTAGTATAGAGGATGAAAAACTGTTTTTT; CDR3 protein: CASSIEDEKLFF
CDR3 length: 12; J gene: TRBJ2-1; V gene: TRBV30; D gene: NA; clone size: NA; CDR3 DNA: TGTGCCTGGAGTTTGTCCGTCAATGAGCAGTTCTTC; CDR3 protein: CAWSLSVNEQFF
CDR3 length: 14; J gene: TRBJ2-5; V gene: TRBV18; D gene: NA; clone size: NA; CDR3 DNA: TGTGCCAGCTCACCGAGACAGATACAAGAGACCCAGTACTTC; CDR3 protein: CASSPRQIQETQYF
CDR3 length: 12; J gene: TRBJ1-2; V gene: TRBV18; D gene: NA; clone size: NA; CDR3 DNA: TGTGCCAGCTCACCTGACAGCTATGGCTACACCTTC; CDR3 protein: CASSPDSYGYTF
CDR3 length: 16; J gene: TRBJ2-3; V gene: TRBV3-1/TRBV3-2; D gene: NA; clone size: NA; CDR3 DNA: TGTGCCAGCAGCCAAGGGTCCCTTGGCAGGGGCGAAACGCAGTATTTT; CDR3 protein: CASSQGSLGRGETQYF
CDR3 length: 14; J gene: TRBJ1-4; V gene: TRBV27; D gene: NA; clone size: NA; CDR3 DNA: TGTGCCAGCAGTTCTGGGACTAAAGTTGAAAAACTGTTTTTT; CDR3 protein: CASSSGTKVEKLFF
CDR3 length: 14; J gene: TRBJ2-5; V gene: TRBV2; D gene: TRBD2; clone size: NA; CDR3 DNA: TGTGCCAGCAGGTCCGGGACTAAGCAAGGGACCCAGTACTTC; CDR3 protein: CASRSGTKQGTQYF
CDR3 length: 16; J gene: TRBJ2-2; V gene: TRBV2; D gene: TRBD2; clone size: NA; CDR3 DNA: TGTGCCAGCAGCGAACTAGCGTCAGCCGTTTCGGGGGAGCTGTTTTTT; CDR3 protein: CASSELASAVSGELFF
CDR3 length: 15; J gene: TRBJ1-1; V gene: TRBV5-4; D gene: NA; clone size: few; CDR3 DNA: TGTGCCAGCAGCTCGACACTAGGACAGCCGACTGAAGCTTTCTTT; CDR3 protein: CASSSTLGQPTEAFF
CDR3 length: 14; J gene: TRBJ1-6; V gene: TRBV19; D gene: TRBD1; clone size: NA; CDR3 DNA: TGTGCCAGTACCTGGGACAGCGAAAATTCACCCCTCCACTTT; CDR3 protein: CASTWDSENSPLHF
CDR3 length: 14; J gene: TRBJ1-2; V gene: TRBV5-4; D gene: NA; clone size: NA; CDR3 DNA: TGTGCCAGCAGCCGCCCCTCGGGGGGTTATGGCTACACCTTC; CDR3 protein: CASSRPSGGYGYTF
CDR3 length: 14; J gene: TRBJ1-1; V gene: TRBV2; D gene: NA; clone size: NA; CDR3 DNA: TGTGCCAGCAGTTTACAGCTAATGAACACTGAAGCTTTCTTT; CDR3 protein: CASSLQLMNTEAFF
CDR3 length: 16; J gene: TRBJ1-5; V gene: TRBV7-8; D gene: NA; clone size: few; CDR3 DNA: TGTGCCAGCAGCCATCCCAGGGACTTCCGCAATCAGCCCCAGCATTTT; CDR3 protein: CASSHPRDFRNQPQHF
CDR3 length: 15; J gene: TRBJ2-5; V gene: TRBV29-1; D gene: TRBD1; clone size: NA; CDR3 DNA: TGCAGCGTTGGGGTCTCAGGGGGTGTAAGAGAGACCCAGTACTTC; CDR3 protein: CSVGVSGGVRETQYF
CDR3 length: 15; J gene: TRBJ1-4; V gene: TRBV5-1; D gene: NA; clone size: NA; CDR3 DNA: TGCGCCAGCAGCGATACCGGGGGCTTGAATGAAAAACTGTTTTTT; CDR3 protein: CASSDTGGLNEKLFF
CDR3 length: 15; J gene: TRBJ1-2; V gene: TRBV4-1; D gene: NA; clone size: NA; CDR3 DNA: TGCGCCAGCAGCCAAGGAACGGGGAAGAACTATGGCTACACCTTC; CDR3 protein: CASSQGTGKNYGYTF
CDR3 length: 16; J gene: TRBJ2-3; V gene: TRBV5-4; D gene: TRBD2; clone size: NA; CDR3 DNA: TGTGCCAGCAGCTTGGCACTAGCGGGAGCCAGAGATACGCAGTATTTT; CDR3 protein: CASSLALAGARDTQYF
CDR3 length: 15; J gene: TRBJ2-3; V gene: TRBV7-8; D gene: NA; clone size: NA; CDR3 DNA: TGTGCCAGCAGCTTAGGTAGAGGGAGCACAGATACGCAGTATTTT; CDR3 protein: CASSLGRGSTDTQYF
CDR3 length: 13; J gene: TRBJ1-1; V gene: TRBV19; D gene: TRBD1; clone size: NA; CDR3 DNA: TGTGCCAGTAGGCTGACAGGGGGCGTTGAAGCTTTCTTT; CDR3 protein: CASRLTGGVEAFF
CDR3 length: 12; J gene: TRBJ1-2; V gene: TRBV28; D gene: NA; clone size: NA; CDR3 DNA: TGTGCCAGCAGTTCTGACAGCTATGGCTACACCTTC; CDR3 protein: CASSSDSYGYTF
CDR3 length: 15; J gene: TRBJ2-5; V gene: TRBV27; D gene: NA; clone size: NA; CDR3 DNA: TGTGCCAGCGCCGTGTCCTGGCAGGACCAAGAGACCCAGTACTTC; CDR3 protein: CASAVSWQDQETQYF
CDR3 length: 15; J gene: TRBJ1-2; V gene: TRBV9; D gene: TRBD1; clone size: few; CDR3 DNA: TGTGCCAGCAGCGTAGAGGGACAGGGGTACTATGGCTACACCTTC; CDR3 protein: CASSVEGQGYYGYTF
CDR3 length: 13; J gene: TRBJ1-2; V gene: TRBV29-1; D gene: NA; clone size: NA; CDR3 DNA: TGCAGCGTTGAGTGGGGGGGTTTAAATGGCTACACCTTC; CDR3 protein: CSVEWGGLNGYTF
CDR3 length: 13; J gene: TRBJ1-2; V gene: TRBV3-1/TRBV3-2; D gene: NA; clone size: NA; CDR3 DNA: TGTGCCAGCAGCCAAGGTGGCGGGTATGGCTACACCTTC; CDR3 protein: CASSQGGGYGYTF
CDR3 length: 13; J gene: TRBJ1-1; V gene: TRBV11-3; D gene: NA; clone size: NA; CDR3 DNA: TGTGCCAGCAGCTTAGTACGGTCCTCCCTGGCTTTCTTT; CDR3 protein: CASSLVRSSLAFF
CDR3 length: 13; J gene: TRBJ1-1; V gene: TRBV3-1/TRBV3-2; D gene: NA; clone size: NA; CDR3 DNA: TGTGCCAGCAGCCAAAACAGGGATGGTGAAGCTTTCTTT; CDR3 protein: CASSQNRDGEAFF
CDR3 length: 19; J gene: TRBJ2-4; V gene: TRBV5-1; D gene: TRBD2; clone size: NA; CDR3 DNA: TGCGCCAGCAGCTTGAATCTAGCGGGAGGTAGTGGGGCCAAAAACATTCAGTACTTC; CDR3 protein: CASSLNLAGGSGAKNIQYF
CDR3 length: 17; J gene: TRBJ2-4; V gene: TRBV24-1; D gene: TRBD2; clone size: NA; CDR3 DNA: TGTGCCACCAGTGATGGGGGGAGCGGGAGGGCCAAAAACATTCAGTACTTC; CDR3 protein: CATSDGGSGRAKNIQYF
CDR3 length: 14; J gene: TRBJ1-2; V gene: TRBV5-4; D gene: NA; clone size: NA; CDR3 DNA: TGTGCCAGCAGCTTGGTAGGGGCGGACTATGGCTACACCTTC; CDR3 protein: CASSLVGADYGYTF